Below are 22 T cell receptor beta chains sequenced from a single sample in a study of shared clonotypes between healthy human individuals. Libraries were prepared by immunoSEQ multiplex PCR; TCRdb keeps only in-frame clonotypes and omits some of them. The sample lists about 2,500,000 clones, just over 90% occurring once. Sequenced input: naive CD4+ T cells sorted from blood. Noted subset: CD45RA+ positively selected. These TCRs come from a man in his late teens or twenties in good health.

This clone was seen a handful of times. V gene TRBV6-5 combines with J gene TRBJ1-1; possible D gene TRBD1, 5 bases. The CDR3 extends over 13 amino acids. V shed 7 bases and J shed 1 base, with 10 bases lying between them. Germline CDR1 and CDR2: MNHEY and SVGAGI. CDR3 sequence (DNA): TGTGCCAGCACCCGGGGGTCGAACACTGAAGCTTTCTTT. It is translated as CASTRGSNTEAFF.

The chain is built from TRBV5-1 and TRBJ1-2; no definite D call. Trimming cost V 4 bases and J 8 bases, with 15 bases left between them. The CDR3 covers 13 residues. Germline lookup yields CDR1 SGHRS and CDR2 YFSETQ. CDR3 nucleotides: TGCGCCAGCAGCGGAGAAGGGATAGGCGGCTACACCTTC. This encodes CASSGEGIGGYTF.

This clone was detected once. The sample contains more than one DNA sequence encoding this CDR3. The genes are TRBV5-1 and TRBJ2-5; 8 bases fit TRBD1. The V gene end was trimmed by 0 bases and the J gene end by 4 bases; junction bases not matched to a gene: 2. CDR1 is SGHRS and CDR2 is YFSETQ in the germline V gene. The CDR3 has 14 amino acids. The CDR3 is CASSLGQGSETQYF. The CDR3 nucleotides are TGCGCCAGCAGCTTGGGACAGGGGTCAGAGACCCAGTACTTC. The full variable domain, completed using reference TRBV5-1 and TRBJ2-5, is KAGVTQTPRYLIKTRGQQVTLSCSPISGHRSVSWYQQTPGQGLQFLFEYFSETQRNKGNFPGRFSGRQFSNSRSEMNVSTLELGDSALYLCASSLGQGSETQYFGPGTRLLVL.

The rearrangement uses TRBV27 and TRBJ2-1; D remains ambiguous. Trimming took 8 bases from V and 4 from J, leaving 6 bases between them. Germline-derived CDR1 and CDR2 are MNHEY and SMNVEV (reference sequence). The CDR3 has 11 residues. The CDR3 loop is CASPDYNEQFF. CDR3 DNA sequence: TGTGCCAGCCCCGATTACAATGAGCAGTTCTTC.

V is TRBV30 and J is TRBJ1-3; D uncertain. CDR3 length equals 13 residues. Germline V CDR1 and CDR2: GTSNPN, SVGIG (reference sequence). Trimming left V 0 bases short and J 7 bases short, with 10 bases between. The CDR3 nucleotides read TGTGCCTGGAGTGTGGGGTCAAAGAACACCATATATTTT. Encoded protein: CAWSVGSKNTIYF.

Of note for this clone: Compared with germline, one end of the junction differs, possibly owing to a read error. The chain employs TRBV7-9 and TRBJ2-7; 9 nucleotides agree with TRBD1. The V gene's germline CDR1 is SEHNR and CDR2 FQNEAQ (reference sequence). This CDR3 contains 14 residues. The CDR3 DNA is TGTGCCAGCGGCTTAGACGGACGAGGGACAGGGCAATACTTC. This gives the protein CASGLDGRGTGQYF.

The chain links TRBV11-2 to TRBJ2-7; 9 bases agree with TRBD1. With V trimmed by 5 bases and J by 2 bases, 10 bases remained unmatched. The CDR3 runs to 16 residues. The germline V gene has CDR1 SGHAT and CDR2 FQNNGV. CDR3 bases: TGTGCCAGCAGCCAAGTACGGGGACAGGGAACCTACGAGCAGTACTTC. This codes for CASSQVRGQGTYEQYF.

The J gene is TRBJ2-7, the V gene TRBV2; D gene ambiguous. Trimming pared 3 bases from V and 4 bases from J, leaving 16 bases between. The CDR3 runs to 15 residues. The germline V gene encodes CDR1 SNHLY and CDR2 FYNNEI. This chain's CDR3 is CASSDRRTVEYEQYF. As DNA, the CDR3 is TGTGCCAGCAGTGATAGGAGAACAGTAGAGTACGAGCAGTACTTC.

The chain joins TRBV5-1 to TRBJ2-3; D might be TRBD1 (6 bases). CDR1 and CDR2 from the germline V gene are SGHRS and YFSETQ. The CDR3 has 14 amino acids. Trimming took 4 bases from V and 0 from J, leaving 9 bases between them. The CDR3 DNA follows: TGCGCCAGCAGCGACAGGACTAGCACAGATACGCAGTATTTT. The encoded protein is CASSDRTSTDTQYF.

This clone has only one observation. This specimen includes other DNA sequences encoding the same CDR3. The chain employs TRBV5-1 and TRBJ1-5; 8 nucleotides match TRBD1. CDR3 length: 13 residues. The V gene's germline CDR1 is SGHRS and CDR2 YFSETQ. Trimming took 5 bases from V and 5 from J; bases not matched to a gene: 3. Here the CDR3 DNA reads TGCGCCAGCAGTACAGGGGGGGATCAGCCCCAGCATTTT. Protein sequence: CASSTGGDQPQHF. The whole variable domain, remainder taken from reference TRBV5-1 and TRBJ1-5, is KAGVTQTPRYLIKTRGQQVTLSCSPISGHRSVSWYQQTPGQGLQFLFEYFSETQRNKGNFPGRFSGRQFSNSRSEMNVSTLELGDSALYLCASSTGGDQPQHFGDGTRLSIL.

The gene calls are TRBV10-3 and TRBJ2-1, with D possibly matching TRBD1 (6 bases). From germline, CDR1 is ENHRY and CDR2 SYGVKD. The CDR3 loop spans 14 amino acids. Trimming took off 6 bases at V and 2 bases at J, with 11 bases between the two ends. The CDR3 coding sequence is TGTGCCATCAGCCACCGGGACACCTACAATGAGCAGTTCTTC. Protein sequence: CAISHRDTYNEQFF.

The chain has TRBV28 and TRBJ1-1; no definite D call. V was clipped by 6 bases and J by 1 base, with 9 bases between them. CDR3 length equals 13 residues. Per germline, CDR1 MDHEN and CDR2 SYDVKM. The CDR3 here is CASSPLSNTEAFF. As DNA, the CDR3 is TGTGCCAGCAGCCCCCTCTCGAACACTGAAGCTTTCTTT.

CDR3 sequence: CASGPGTPRYEQYF. The CDR3 nucleotides read TGTGCCAGCGGCCCTGGGACACCACGATACGAGCAGTACTTC. The V call is TRBV19, the J call TRBJ2-7, with D maybe TRBD1 (6 bases). The germline CDR1 and CDR2 sequences are LNHDA and SQIVND (reference sequence). The CDR3 length is 14 residues. Deletions cut 9 bases from V and 4 bases from J, with 19 bases between.

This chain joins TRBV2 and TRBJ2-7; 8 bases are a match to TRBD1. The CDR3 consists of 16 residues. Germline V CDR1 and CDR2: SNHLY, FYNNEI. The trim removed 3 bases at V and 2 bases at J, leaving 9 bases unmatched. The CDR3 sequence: CASSDVTPGQAYEQYF. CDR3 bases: TGTGCCAGCAGTGATGTAACACCGGGACAGGCCTACGAGCAGTACTTC.

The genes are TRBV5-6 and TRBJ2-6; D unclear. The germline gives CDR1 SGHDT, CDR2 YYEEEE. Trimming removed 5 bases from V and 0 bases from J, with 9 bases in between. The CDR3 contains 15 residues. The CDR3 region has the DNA TGTGCCAGCAGAAAAATTGACTCTGGGGCCAACGTCCTGACTTTC. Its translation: CASRKIDSGANVLTF.

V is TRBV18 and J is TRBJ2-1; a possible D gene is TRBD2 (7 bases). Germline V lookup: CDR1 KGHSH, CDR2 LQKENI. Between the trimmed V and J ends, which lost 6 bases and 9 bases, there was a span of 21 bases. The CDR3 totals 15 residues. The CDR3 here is CASSNMGGGLGEQFF. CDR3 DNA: TGTGCCAGCTCGAACATGGGGGGGGGCCTCGGTGAGCAGTTCTTC.

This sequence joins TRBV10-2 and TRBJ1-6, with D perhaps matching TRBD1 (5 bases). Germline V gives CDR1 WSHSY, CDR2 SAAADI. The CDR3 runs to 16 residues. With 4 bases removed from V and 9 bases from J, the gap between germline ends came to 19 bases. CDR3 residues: CASSGQPTLAGSPLHF. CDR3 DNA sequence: TGCGCCAGCAGTGGACAGCCTACTCTAGCCGGTTCACCCCTCCACTTT.

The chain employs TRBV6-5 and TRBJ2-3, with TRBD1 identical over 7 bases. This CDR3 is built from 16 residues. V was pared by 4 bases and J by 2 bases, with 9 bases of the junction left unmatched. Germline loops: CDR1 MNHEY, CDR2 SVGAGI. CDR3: CASSSFGTEFTDTQYF. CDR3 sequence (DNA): TGTGCCAGCAGTTCCTTCGGGACAGAGTTCACAGATACGCAGTATTTT.

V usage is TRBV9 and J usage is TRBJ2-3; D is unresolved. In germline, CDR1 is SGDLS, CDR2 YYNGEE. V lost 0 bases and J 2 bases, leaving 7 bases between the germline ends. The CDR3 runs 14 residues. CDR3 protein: CASSVEQTTDTQYF. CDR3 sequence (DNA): TGTGCCAGCAGCGTAGAACAGACCACAGATACGCAGTATTTT. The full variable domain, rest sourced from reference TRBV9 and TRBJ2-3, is DSGVTQTPKHLITATGQRVTLRCSPRSGDLSVYWYQQSLDQGLQFLIQYYNGEERAKGNILERFSAQQFPDLHSELNLSSLELGDSALYFCASSVEQTTDTQYFGPGTRLTVL.

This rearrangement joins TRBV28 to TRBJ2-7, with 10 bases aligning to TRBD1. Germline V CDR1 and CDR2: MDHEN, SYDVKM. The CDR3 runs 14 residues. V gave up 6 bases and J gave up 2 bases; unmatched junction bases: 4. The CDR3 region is CASSLGQGPYEQYF. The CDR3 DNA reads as TGTGCCAGCAGCCTGGGACAGGGGCCCTACGAGCAGTACTTC.

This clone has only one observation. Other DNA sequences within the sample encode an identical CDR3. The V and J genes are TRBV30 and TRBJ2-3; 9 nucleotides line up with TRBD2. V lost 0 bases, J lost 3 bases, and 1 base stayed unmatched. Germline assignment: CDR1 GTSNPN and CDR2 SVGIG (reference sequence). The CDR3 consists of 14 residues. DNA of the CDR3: TGTGCCTGGAGTGTTGCGGGGGGGACAGATACGCAGTATTTT. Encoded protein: CAWSVAGGTDTQYF.

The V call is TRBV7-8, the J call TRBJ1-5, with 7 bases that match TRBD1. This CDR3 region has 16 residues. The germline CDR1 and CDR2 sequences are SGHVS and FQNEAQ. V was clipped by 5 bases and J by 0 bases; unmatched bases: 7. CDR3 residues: CASSRLGQDSNQPQHF. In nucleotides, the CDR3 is TGTGCCAGCAGCAGACTCGGACAGGATAGCAATCAGCCCCAGCATTTT.